The clone carrying this T cell receptor (beta chain) has a single count. These data originate in a study of blood T cell repertoires in COVID-19. TCRdb's table, derived via immunoSEQ multiplex PCR, lists solely in-frame clones and lacks some. The top ten clones hold around 12% of a sample with about 72,000 clones, around 86% of them seen once. This CDR3 spans 14 amino acids. The V gene end was trimmed by 2 bases and the J gene end by 4 bases; junction bases not matched to a gene: 1. Germline V gene data show CDR1 as WSHSY and CDR2 as SAAADI. Source material: peripheral blood. The chain employs TRBV10-2 and TRBJ2-5, with 10 bases fitting TRBD1. This clonotype was obtained from an older woman with acute or convalescent COVID-19. The CDR3 here is CASSEGDRGETQYF. DNA for the CDR3: TGCGCCAGCAGTGAGGGGGACAGGGGAGAGACCCAGTACTTC.